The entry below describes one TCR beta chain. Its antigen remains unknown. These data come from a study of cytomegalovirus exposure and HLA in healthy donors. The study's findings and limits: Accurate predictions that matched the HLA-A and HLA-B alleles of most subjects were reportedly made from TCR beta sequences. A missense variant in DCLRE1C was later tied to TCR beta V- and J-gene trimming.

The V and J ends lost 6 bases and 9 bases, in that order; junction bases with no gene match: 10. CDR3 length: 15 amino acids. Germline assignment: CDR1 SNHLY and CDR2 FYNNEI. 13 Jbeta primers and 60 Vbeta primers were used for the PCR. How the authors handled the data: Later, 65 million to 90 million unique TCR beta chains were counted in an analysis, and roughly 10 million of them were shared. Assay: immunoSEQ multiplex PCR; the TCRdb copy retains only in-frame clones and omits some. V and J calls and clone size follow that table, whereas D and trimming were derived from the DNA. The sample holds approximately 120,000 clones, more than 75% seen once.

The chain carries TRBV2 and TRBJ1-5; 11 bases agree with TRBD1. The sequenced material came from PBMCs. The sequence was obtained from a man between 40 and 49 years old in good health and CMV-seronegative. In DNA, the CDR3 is TGTGCCAGCAGGGACAGGGGGCGAGGAAGTCTGCCCCAGCATTTT. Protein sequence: CASRDRGRGSLPQHF.